This TCR beta chain was recovered during a study of cytotoxic CD8 clonotypes in ibrutinib-treated CLL. Across the whole study: The patients comprised some twelve relapsed/refractory and some 15 treatment-naive cases, around 18 IGHV unmutated. Complete response was seen in 2 patients and partial in roughly 25; roughly 12 progressed and roughly 15 stayed remitted after a median approximately 70 months.

Sequencing was performed with immunoSEQ multiplex PCR; in TCRdb, only in-frame clones are kept and a portion is missing. The sample shows over 65,000 clones, roughly 77% of them seen only once. Looked up from germline, CDR1 is LGHNA and CDR2 is YSLEER. The germline V and J ends were trimmed by 0 bases and 2 bases, with 13 bases remaining between them. This CDR3 region has 16 residues. Findings and caveats of the study: Public clonotypes showed up rarely, and on treatment they shrank or held steady.

In its sample, this clone was seen a few times. Its antigen is undetermined. The sequence derives from a human donor with chronic lymphocytic leukemia. The V gene is TRBV4-3, the J gene TRBJ1-2; weak D call: TRBD1 (5 bases). The material sequenced was PBMCs, taken after 12 months of ibrutinib treatment. The CDR3 region has the DNA TGCGCCAGCAGCCAAGAAGGTTGGGGGGGGAACTATGGCTACACCTTC. It codes for CASSQEGWGGNYGYTF.